This T cell receptor beta chain is drawn from a study of metastatic and nonmetastatic thyroid tumors. About the study: Samples came from malignant and benign thyroid patients, and repertoires were compared across blood and tumor or nodule tissue.

Patients underwent thyroid surgery, and none had received any treatment before it. In the original analysis: CDR3 differences across clinicopathological groups were used to build a distant-metastasis classifier for papillary thyroid cancer. TCRdb re-called the PCR reads through MiXCR. The V and J calls were not made by the authors but by TCRdb's processing. The repertoire has around 17,000 clones, about 25% of them found once; the top ten carry just over 15%. Judged by abundance, this clone is medium-sized. Its antigen is currently unknown. CDR3 size: 16 residues. CDR1 is MNHEY and CDR2 is SVGEGT in the germline V gene. Trimming cost V 5 bases and J 4 bases; bases outside gene matches: 5. The study, taken as a whole, reports: In blood and tumor, TCR beta diversity was reportedly significantly higher in malignant thyroid tumors than in benign nodules.

The sequence was obtained from a female donor with papillary thyroid cancer or a benign thyroid nodule (not recorded which). Some clones in this sample may be carry-over from other donors' samples. The V and J genes are TRBV6-2 or TRBV6-3 and TRBJ2-1; TRBD2 matches 13 bases. Sequenced input: adjacent normal tissue. In DNA, the CDR3 is TGTGCCAGCAGTCCGACTAGCGGGAGGAGGTACAATGAGCAGTTCTTC. It encodes CASSPTSGRRYNEQFF.